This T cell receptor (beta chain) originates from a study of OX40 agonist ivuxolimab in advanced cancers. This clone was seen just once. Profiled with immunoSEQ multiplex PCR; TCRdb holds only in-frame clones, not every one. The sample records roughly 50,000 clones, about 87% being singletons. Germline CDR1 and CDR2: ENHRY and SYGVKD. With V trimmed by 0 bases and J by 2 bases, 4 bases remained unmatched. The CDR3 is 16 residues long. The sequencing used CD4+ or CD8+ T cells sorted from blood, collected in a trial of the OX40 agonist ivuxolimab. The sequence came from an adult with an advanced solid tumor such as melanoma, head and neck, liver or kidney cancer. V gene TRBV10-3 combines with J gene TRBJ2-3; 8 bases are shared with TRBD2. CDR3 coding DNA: TGTGCCATCAGTGAGTCAGCGGGAGACATCACAGATACGCAGTATTTT. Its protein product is CAISESAGDITDTQYF.